The entry below describes one TCR beta chain. The source of the sample is a study of control samples from healthy donors and cancer patients. Repertoires were generated with immunoSEQ multiplex PCR, while TCRdb's copy carries only in-frame clones and drops some. This table has 100,000 to 150,000 clones, more than 85% appearing once. Sequencing was carried out using blood. The TCR was taken from a man aged 18 to 30 in good health.

CDR3 in amino acids: CASSYGTGGAAQHF. CDR3 nucleotides: TGTGCCAGCAGTTACGGGACAGGGGGTGCGGCCCAGCATTTT. The chain combines TRBV6-6 with TRBJ1-5; 11 bases agree with TRBD1. Germline trimming cut 2 bases from V and 11 bases from J; bases unmatched to any gene: 5. The CDR3 sequence is 14 residues long. Germline CDR1 and CDR2: MNHNY and SVGAGI (reference sequence).